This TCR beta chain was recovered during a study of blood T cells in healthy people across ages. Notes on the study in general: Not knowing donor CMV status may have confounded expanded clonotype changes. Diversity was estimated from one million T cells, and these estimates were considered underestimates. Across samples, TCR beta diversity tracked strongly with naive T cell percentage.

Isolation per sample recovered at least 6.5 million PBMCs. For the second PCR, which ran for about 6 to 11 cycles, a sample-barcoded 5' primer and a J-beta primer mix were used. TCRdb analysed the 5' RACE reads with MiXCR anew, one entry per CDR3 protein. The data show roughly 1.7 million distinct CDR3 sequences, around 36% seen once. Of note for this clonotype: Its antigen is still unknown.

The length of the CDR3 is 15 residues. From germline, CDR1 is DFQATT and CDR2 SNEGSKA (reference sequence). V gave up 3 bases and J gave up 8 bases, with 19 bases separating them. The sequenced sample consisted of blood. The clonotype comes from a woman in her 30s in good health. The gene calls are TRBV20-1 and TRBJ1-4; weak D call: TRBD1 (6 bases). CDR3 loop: CSARDPTGSGEKLFF. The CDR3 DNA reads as TGCAGTGCTAGGGACCCCACAGGGTCGGGGGAAAAACTGTTTTTT.